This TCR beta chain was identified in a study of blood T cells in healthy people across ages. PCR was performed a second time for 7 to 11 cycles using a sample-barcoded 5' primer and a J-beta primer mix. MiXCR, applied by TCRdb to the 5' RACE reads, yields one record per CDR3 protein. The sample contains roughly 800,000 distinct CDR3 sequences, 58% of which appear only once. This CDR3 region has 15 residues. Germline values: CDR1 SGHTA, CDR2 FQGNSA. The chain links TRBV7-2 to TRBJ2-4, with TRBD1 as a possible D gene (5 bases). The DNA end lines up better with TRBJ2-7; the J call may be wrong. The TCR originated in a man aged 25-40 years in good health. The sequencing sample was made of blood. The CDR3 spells CASREAAQGRSEQYF. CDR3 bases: TGTGCCAGCAGAGAGGCGGCGCAGGGCCGCAGCGAGCAGTACTTC.